Below, 8 T cell receptor beta chains from the same sample are listed, as sequenced in a study of T-cell reconstitution after alpha-beta-depleted transplantation in children. For TCRbeta, the library was prepared with unique molecular identifiers. TCRdb reprocessed the PCR reads via MiXCR and lists one record per CDR3 protein. The sample contains about 580,000 distinct CDR3 sequences, approximately 22% of which appear only once. This specimen was PBMCs, mostly from graft donor cells, taken 360 days after TCRalphabeta/CD19-depleted stem cell transplant. All receptors come from a boy under two years old who had a stem cell transplant for acute myeloid leukemia, so the T cells may come from the graft donor.

This clonotype has ten or more counts. The chain has TRBV7-9 and TRBJ1-5; D not certain. The CDR3 is made up of 13 amino acids. V was clipped by 2 bases and J by 4 bases, with 6 bases between them. Germline V gives CDR1 SEHNR, CDR2 FQNEAQ (reference sequence). The CDR3 here is CASSLNWNQPQHF. CDR3 nucleotides: TGTGCCAGCAGCTTAAATTGGAATCAGCCCCAGCATTTT.

The chain links TRBV12-3 or TRBV12-4 to TRBJ1-1; D gene uncertain. The CDR3 totals 10 residues. V was cut by 5 bases and J by 6 bases, with 4 bases left in between. Here the CDR3 reads CASSTSEAFF. The CDR3 DNA reads TGTGCCAGCAGTACTTCTGAAGCTTTCTTT.

This clonotype was seen at least ten times. Here the CDR3 reads CASSRGYGYTF. The CDR3, as DNA: TGTGCCAGTAGTAGAGGTTATGGCTACACCTTC. The chain has TRBV19 and TRBJ1-2; no definite D call. V was trimmed by 4 bases and J by 5 bases, leaving 5 bases between them. Germline V gene sequence: CDR1 LNHDA, CDR2 SQIVND (reference sequence). The CDR3 is 11 amino acids. Full variable domain (remainder filled in from reference TRBV19 and TRBJ1-2): DGGITQSPKYLFRKEGQNVTLSCEQNLNHDAMYWYRQDPGQGLRLIYYSQIVNDFQKGDIAEGYSVSREKKESFPLTVTSAQKNPTAFYLCASSRGYGYTFGSGTRLTVV.

In its sample, this clonotype was seen many times. CDR3 bases: TGTGCCAGCAGACACGGAGGAAACGGGGAGCTGTTTTTT. Amino acid sequence: CASRHGGNGELFF. The genes are TRBV7-3 and TRBJ2-2, with D perhaps TRBD2 (5 bases). This CDR3 has 13 residues. Trimming cost V 6 bases and J 7 bases, with 12 bases left between them. Per the germline V gene, CDR1 is SGHTA and CDR2 is FQGTGA.

This clonotype was detected many times. V and J are TRBV5-1 and TRBJ2-1; TRBD2 matches 7 bases. Germline CDR1 is SGHRS and CDR2 is YFSETQ. CDR3 length equals 13 residues. The V and J ends lost 2 bases and 11 bases, in that order; junction bases with no gene match: 7. This CDR3 is CASSFTPGTKQFF. CDR3 nucleotides: TGCGCCAGCAGCTTTACCCCCGGGACTAAGCAGTTCTTC.

The rearrangement uses TRBV7-6 and TRBJ2-1; possible D gene TRBD2, 7 bases. This CDR3 spans 15 amino acids. CDR1 is SGHVS, CDR2 FNYEAQ, per germline. V was trimmed by 5 bases and J by 2 bases, leaving 13 bases between them. The CDR3 DNA is TGTGCCAGCAGCAAAACCGGGGGGCCCTACAATGAGCAGTTCTTC. This translates into CASSKTGGPYNEQFF.

The chain uses TRBV6-1 and TRBJ2-5; D might be TRBD1 (6 bases). The CDR3 loop spans 16 amino acids. In germline, CDR1 is MNHNS, CDR2 SASEGT. The V end lost 5 bases, the J end lost 2 bases, and 18 bases lay between the germline ends. The CDR3 nucleotides are TGTGCCAGCAGTCCTCGGGACACCCTACTTCAAGAGACCCAGTACTTC. Encoded protein: CASSPRDTLLQETQYF.

This clonotype was seen repeatedly, ten times or more. The V and J genes are TRBV5-1 and TRBJ2-3; D unclear. The V and J ends lost 6 bases and 0 bases respectively, with 14 bases between them. Looked up from germline, CDR1 is SGHRS and CDR2 is YFSETQ. The CDR3 spans 15 residues. The CDR3, as DNA: TGCGCCAGCACACAAAGGGCAGTCAGCACAGATACGCAGTATTTT. It translates to CASTQRAVSTDTQYF.